This TCR beta chain was retrieved from a study of cytomegalovirus exposure and HLA in healthy donors. To note about this clone: Its matching antigen is unknown.

The study, taken as a whole, reports: In a later analysis, several top co-occurrence clusters appeared linked to parvovirus B19, influenza, CMV and Epstein-Barr virus. Presence/absence analyses assumed roughly uniform sequencing depth across donors. Immune exposure information available was restricted to CMV serostatus.

The V end was cut by 3 bases, the J end by 5 bases, with 8 bases between. CDR3 length equals 12 residues. Looked up from germline, CDR1 is SGHRS and CDR2 is YFSETQ. PCR was performed using 60 Vbeta and 13 Jbeta primers. TCRdb's table, derived via immunoSEQ multiplex PCR, lists solely in-frame clones and lacks some. The table shows about 130,000 clones, with roughly 78% occurring only once. The origin of this receptor is a young man in good health and CMV-seronegative. The chain joins TRBV5-1 to TRBJ2-5; D might be TRBD2 (5 bases). The sequencing sample was made of PBMCs. The CDR3 sequence is CASSSEGETQYF. Written as DNA, the CDR3 is TGCGCCAGCAGCTCCGAGGGTGAGACCCAGTACTTC.